The 20 T cell receptor beta chains below were found in one sample sequenced in a study of T-cell memory formation after mild COVID-19. TCRdb recomputed calls from the 5' RACE reads with MiXCR, one row per CDR3 protein. The table records 400,000 or so distinct CDR3 sequences, 15% to 20% of them present only once. Sequencing used PBMCs or a T cell subset sorted from them (not recorded which). The receptors come from an adult woman who had mild COVID-19 (a few samples of this study predate the infection). Cell type and time point are not known.

The chain couples TRBV21-1 to TRBJ2-5. TRBV21-1 is a known pseudogene. This CDR3 is 12 amino acids long. CDR3 sequence: CASTGWKETQYF. CDR3 bases: TGTGCCAGCACCGGCTGGAAAGAGACCCAGTACTTC.

This clonotype turned up a few times. The genes are TRBV27 and TRBJ2-5; D is perhaps TRBD1 or TRBD2 (7 bases each). The CDR3 extends over 14 amino acids. V gave up 6 bases and J gave up 3 bases, with 14 bases separating them. Germline V gives CDR1 MNHEY, CDR2 SMNVEV (reference sequence). The CDR3 DNA reads TGTGCCAGCAGAATTCAGGGGGGGAAAGAGACCCAGTACTTC. This sequence encodes CASRIQGGKETQYF.

This clonotype was detected only a few times. Given a much more abundant clone one base away, this may be a read error. The genes are TRBV20-1 and TRBJ2-7; 9 bases are shared with TRBD2. Germline CDR1 is DFQATT and CDR2 is SNEGSKA (reference sequence). This CDR3 contains 16 residues. The ends lost 0 bases at V and 0 bases at J; junction bases unmatched: 6. CDR3 bases: TGCAGTGCTAGAGATTCGGCTAGCGGGACCTCCTACGAGCAGTACTTC. Amino acid sequence: CSARDSASGTSYEQYF.

This clonotype was detected a few times. The chain uses TRBV15 and TRBJ2-7; D perhaps matches TRBD1 (6 bases). The ends were cut back, 0 bases at V and 3 bases at J, with 9 bases in the middle. Germline values: CDR1 LNHNV, CDR2 YYDKDF (reference sequence). The CDR3 runs 14 residues. CDR3: CATSRDGTFYEQYF. The CDR3 DNA follows: TGTGCCACCAGCAGAGATGGGACATTCTACGAGCAGTACTTC.

The genes are TRBV19 and TRBJ2-2, with 10 bases matching TRBD2. With V trimmed by 4 bases and J by 2 bases, 4 bases remained unmatched. The CDR3 contains 16 residues. CDR1 LNHDA and CDR2 SQIVND come from the germline V gene (reference sequence). The CDR3 spells CASSKAGGPNTGELFF. The DNA of the CDR3 is TGTGCCAGTAGTAAAGCGGGAGGGCCCAACACCGGGGAGCTGTTTTTT.

The chain is built from TRBV11-3 and TRBJ2-2, with TRBD1 as a possible D gene (5 bases). This CDR3 comprises 15 residues. CDR1 SGHNT and CDR2 YENEEA come from the germline V gene. Trimming cost V 5 bases and J 5 bases, with 15 bases left between them. CDR3 coding DNA: TGTGCCAGCAGCCCACCGTGGGCAGGGACCGGGGAGCTGTTTTTT. Protein product: CASSPPWAGTGELFF.

The J gene is TRBJ2-2, the V gene TRBV20-1; TRBD2 agrees at 8 bases. Germline CDR1 DFQATT, CDR2 SNEGSKA (reference sequence). V gave up 1 base and J gave up 1 base; unmatched junction bases: 14. The CDR3 has 19 residues. This CDR3 reads CSARAQSGLAGWNTGELFF. The CDR3 nucleotides are TGCAGTGCTAGAGCCCAAAGCGGGCTAGCGGGTTGGAACACCGGGGAGCTGTTTTTT.

The chain recombines TRBV12-3 or TRBV12-4 with TRBJ2-1; 8 nucleotides agree with TRBD1. Germline trimming cut 4 bases from V and 6 bases from J; bases unmatched to any gene: 8. The CDR3 covers 15 residues. CDR3: CASSSDRGSRNEQFF. In DNA form, the CDR3 reads TGTGCCAGCAGTTCCGACAGGGGATCCCGCAATGAGCAGTTCTTC.

In this sample, this clonotype turned up a few times. The chain is built from TRBV20-1 and TRBJ1-6; TRBD1 aligns across 7 bases. This CDR3 is 16 amino acids long. Looked up from germline, CDR1 is DFQATT and CDR2 is SNEGSKA (reference sequence). With V trimmed by 4 bases and J by 8 bases, 14 bases remained unmatched. The CDR3 loop is CSATGRRQGPYSPLHF. The DNA for the CDR3 is TGCAGTGCTACGGGGAGACGACAGGGCCCGTATTCACCCCTCCACTTT.

The chain uses TRBV7-3 and TRBJ2-1, with 10 positions matching TRBD2. This CDR3 is 15 amino acids long. CDR1 and CDR2 (germline): SGHTA, FQGTGA. The ends lost 5 bases at V and 3 bases at J; junction bases unmatched: 4. CDR3 amino acids: CASSHGLADYNEQFF. The CDR3 DNA reads TGTGCCAGCAGCCACGGACTAGCGGACTACAATGAGCAGTTCTTC.

The V and J genes are TRBV4-1 and TRBJ1-2; D ambiguous. With 2 bases removed from V and 0 bases from J, the gap between germline ends came to 16 bases. CDR1 is MGHRA, CDR2 YSYEKL, per germline. The CDR3 covers 17 residues. The CDR3 sequence is CASSQSPAALSNYGYTF. In DNA form, the CDR3 reads TGCGCCAGCAGCCAATCGCCGGCAGCCCTATCTAACTATGGCTACACCTTC.

This clonotype has only a few counts. The chain is built from TRBV10-3 and TRBJ1-5; weak D call: TRBD1 (5 bases). Trimming took 0 bases from V and 5 from J, leaving 11 bases between them. CDR3 length equals 15 residues. Germline loops: CDR1 ENHRY, CDR2 SYGVKD. CDR3 amino acids: CAISESGRGDQPQHF. The CDR3 DNA is TGTGCCATCAGTGAGTCAGGGAGGGGAGATCAGCCCCAGCATTTT.

V gene TRBV5-4 combines with J gene TRBJ2-7, with 9 bases identical to TRBD2. The junction had 5 bases not matched to a gene; V was cut back by 6 bases and J by 4 bases. The length of the CDR3 is 13 residues. Germline lookup yields CDR1 SGHNT and CDR2 YYREEE (reference sequence). CDR3 protein: CASMSSGSYEQYF. As DNA, the CDR3 is TGTGCCAGCATGAGTAGCGGGAGTTACGAGCAGTACTTC.

This clonotype was recorded a few times. The chain has TRBV2 and TRBJ2-3; TRBD2 matches at 10 bases. This CDR3 comprises 15 residues. Germline V gene lookup returns CDR1 SNHLY and CDR2 FYNNEI. V was clipped by 9 bases and J by 4 bases; unmatched bases: 10. The CDR3 DNA sequence: TGTGCCAGGGGAGCACTAGCGGGGCCGGCAGATACGCAGTATTTT. It is translated as CARGALAGPADTQYF.

The V call is TRBV7-8, the J call TRBJ1-1; a possible D gene is TRBD1 (5 bases). CDR1 and CDR2 (germline): SGHVS, FQNEAQ. CDR3 length: 17 amino acids. The V end lost 3 bases, the J end lost 3 bases, and 20 bases lay between the germline ends. The CDR3 region has the DNA TGTGCCAGCAGCTTCGAGTATTACGGGGCGTCGGACACTGAAGCTTTCTTT. Protein sequence: CASSFEYYGASDTEAFF.

The chain couples TRBV5-4 to TRBJ2-7; D gene uncertain. The CDR3 runs to 15 residues. Germline V gene sequence: CDR1 SGHNT, CDR2 YYREEE (reference sequence). V gave up 4 bases and J gave up 1 base, with 15 bases separating them. Written as DNA, the CDR3 is TGTGCCAGCAGCCCCGTGGGCTCATCGTCCTACGAGCAGTACTTC. It translates to CASSPVGSSSYEQYF.

This clonotype was counted a few times. CDR3 DNA: TGTGCCACCAGTGACCCTAGGCCGGGACTATCAGATACGCAGTATTTT. Translating gives CATSDPRPGLSDTQYF. The chain uses TRBV24-1 and TRBJ2-3, with 7 bases fitting TRBD2. Germline V gene lookup returns CDR1 KGHDR and CDR2 SFDVKD. J was trimmed by 4 bases and V by 4 bases; bases with no gene match: 10. This CDR3 is 16 amino acids long.

This chain links TRBV14 with TRBJ2-3; 8 nucleotides line up with TRBD1. V gave up 0 bases and J gave up 1 base; unmatched junction bases: 6. Germline CDR1 reads SGHDN; CDR2 reads FVKESK. The CDR3 consists of 17 residues. CDR3: CASSQEFQGAGTDTQYF. In nucleotides, the CDR3 is TGTGCCAGCAGCCAAGAATTCCAGGGGGCGGGCACAGATACGCAGTATTTT.

The chain recombines TRBV5-1 with TRBJ2-2; 9 bases agree with TRBD1. There are 14 residues in the CDR3. CDR1 SGHRS and CDR2 YFSETQ come from the germline V gene. Trimming at V came to 4 bases and at J to 6 bases, leaving 4 bases not matched to a gene. This CDR3 is CASSQGQGPGELFF. The CDR3 DNA follows: TGCGCCAGCAGCCAAGGACAGGGGCCCGGGGAGCTGTTTTTT.

The sample holds a few counts of this clonotype. DNA of the CDR3: TGCAGCGTTGGGCGGGTGAACACCGGGGAGCTGTTTTTT. It yields the protein CSVGRVNTGELFF. The V call is TRBV29-1, the J call TRBJ2-2, with D perhaps matching TRBD2 (5 bases). V was pared by 4 bases and J by 1 base, with 7 bases between. This CDR3 comprises 13 residues. CDR1 SQVTM and CDR2 ANQGSEA come from the germline V gene.